This TCR beta chain emerged from a study of cytomegalovirus exposure and HLA in healthy donors. Study details: The same platform was used for the roughly 120 validation repertoires as for the approximately 630 first-cohort repertoires, as reported in a later analysis.

General observations from the study: There were some public TCRs occurring in many donors, but most TCR sequences were rare. Reports described diagnosis of cytomegalovirus status by the classifier as highly specific and sensitive. 164 TCR beta chains were listed as cytomegalovirus-associated.

The data were produced by immunoSEQ multiplex PCR, yet TCRdb's version contains in-frame clones alone and is incomplete. The sample carries around 190,000 clones, 85% recorded once. In the case of this clone: Its antigen is still unknown.

The CDR3 consists of 15 residues. Germline V gives CDR1 SGHDT, CDR2 YYEEEE. Trimming left V 0 bases short and J 3 bases short, with 7 bases between. The sample comprised PBMCs. This chain joins TRBV5-6 and TRBJ1-6; no clear D gene. The sequence came from a man in his late teens or twenties in good health and CMV-seropositive. CDR3: CASSLESYYNSPLHF. CDR3 sequence (DNA): TGTGCCAGCAGCTTGGAGTCCTACTATAATTCACCCCTCCACTTT.